This T cell receptor (beta chain) was observed in a study of T cell responses to AZD1222 COVID-19 vaccine. Germline V lookup: CDR1 SGHDT, CDR2 YYEEEE. V was pared by 4 bases and J by 6 bases, with 3 bases of the junction left unmatched. This CDR3 contains 13 residues. Using immunoSEQ multiplex PCR, the repertoire was profiled, and TCRdb retains in-frame clones only, with some absent. The repertoire includes over 45,000 clones, roughly 90% of them detected once, and roughly 15% sits in the top ten. The chain is built from TRBV5-6 and TRBJ2-1, with 8 positions matching TRBD1. The sequence was obtained from an adult who received the AZD1222 COVID-19 vaccine. The input for sequencing was peripheral blood, taken 28 days after the second AZD1222 dose. The CDR3: CASSITGGNEQFF. The CDR3 coding sequence is TGTGCCAGCAGCATAACAGGGGGCAATGAGCAGTTCTTC.